This record covers a single TCR beta chain. No antigen is known for it. One base away there is no much larger clone; base qualities are not given. This entry comes from a study of blood T cell repertoires in COVID-19 (dated by TCRdb to 2018 to 2020). At the level of the whole study: Samples covering the acute and convalescent phases of COVID-19 were provided by collaborators in the United States, Italy and Spain. The prospective study material was composed of cDNA or gDNA derived from T cells, B-cell-depleted T cells, or PBMCs. Subjects who had been exposed to COVID-19, were actively infected with it, or had recovered from it provided the deeply sampled blood TCRbeta repertoires that made up the dataset. A freely available public database, intended as a resource for researchers studying the immune response to SARS-CoV-2, is where the repertoires were released. Samples came from the ongoing ImmuneRACE study (first 160 participants) plus 1,254 subjects from 6 global collaborators. The sample metadata nearly always contained a de-identified subject ID, COVID-19 status, age in years and sex. Where available, HLA class I and class II types were obtained from metadata supplied by the sample provider rather than from assay-based typing. Study-wide conclusions, independent of this receptor: Clinical and demographic metadata were provided uncurated, with the amount varying by source and participant.

Whole blood was collected in K2EDTA tubes by collaborating institutions according to the institutions' own protocols. For TCRbeta analysis, collaborators shipped samples in one of three forms: frozen whole blood, isolated PBMCs, or DNA extracted from either of those sample types. TCRbeta CDR3 regions were amplified from genomic DNA using the immunoSEQ Assay, a bias-controlled multiplex PCR. The study's own analysis went as follows. Within the assay, amplification of reference gene primers was used to estimate how many nucleated cells each sample contained. Sequence reads were collapsed and filtered to measure the absolute abundance of every unique TCRbeta CDR3 rearrangement. For each sample, productive Simpson clonality was calculated by taking the square root of Simpson's diversity index across productive rearrangements. As stored in TCRdb, this immuneACCESS dataset retains in-frame rearrangements with V and J assigned. A fraction of the clones does not appear; measured against another copy, unresolved V genes explain less than half of the discrepancy, and the remainder lacks a known reason. V and J calls and clone size are those listed in that table; D and trimming were worked out from the DNA. The sample profile shows roughly 37,000 clones; about three quarters of them were found once. The top ten clonotypes cover 2% of the sample.

CDR1 and CDR2, per the germline V gene, are SGHRS and YFSETQ. Including cysteine and phenylalanine, the CDR3 has 12 amino acids. Only the CDR3 DNA stays, 36 bases, in frame from base 1. V is clipped by 4 bases and J by 8 bases, and the sequence between their germline boundaries is 12 bases long. The receptor was derived from a man between 60 and 75 years old with active COVID-19. The source material was peripheral blood. The chain links TRBV5-1 with TRBJ1-1; there is no confident call for the D gene. The DNA reads as follows: TGCGCCAGCAGCCCGGGAGGGATCGAAGCTTTCTTT. Translated, it gives CASSPGGIEAFF.